The rows below give T cell receptor beta chains drawn from one sample of a study of shared clonotypes between healthy human individuals. Libraries were prepared by immunoSEQ multiplex PCR; TCRdb keeps only in-frame clonotypes and omits some of them. The repertoire holds 490,000 or so clones, less than 80% seen once, with 10% to 15% in the top ten. The sequencing input was PBMCs. These receptors originate from a woman aged 40 to 49 in good health. Some clones in this sample may be carry-over from other donors' samples. CDR3s include the opening cysteine and the closing phenylalanine or tryptophan. Each record gives: J gene, V gene, CDR3 protein.

TRBJ2-1 TRBV15 CATSRDFPRHNEQFF
TRBJ2-5 TRBV27 CASNLAGSGETQYF
TRBJ1-2 TRBV10-3 CAISEPQARANYGYTF
TRBJ2-1 TRBV9 CASSVALGLVYNEQFF
TRBJ2-5 TRBV19 CASSIPSGKQETQYF
TRBJ1-5 TRBV6-5 CASSDSEHGVQPQHF
TRBJ1-3 TRBV6-5 CASSLAGSGNTIYF
TRBJ2-7 TRBV7-9 CASSLGDRRGEQYF
TRBJ1-1 TRBV7-2 CASRLTGDTEAFF
TRBJ1-5 TRBV16 CASSQLRQGNQPQHF
TRBJ2-2 TRBV6-5 CASRHKPQGFGELFF
TRBJ1-5 TRBV27 CARQGAPVQPQHF
TRBJ1-2 TRBV30 CAWSRGDSYGYTF
TRBJ1-5 TRBV4-1 CASSLETGRNQPQHF
TRBJ2-3 TRBV5-1 CASSLADRDTDTQYF
TRBJ1-2 TRBV11-2 CASRRTGFLGYTF
TRBJ1-1 TRBV6-9 CASSYSGTMNTEAFF
TRBJ1-2 TRBV28 CASSLRPVYGYTF
TRBJ1-1 TRBV27 CASSLRIRGTEAFF
TRBJ2-1 TRBV5-1 CASSPRAVREQFF
TRBJ2-2 TRBV4-2 CASSPDPRYQRRRANTGELFF
TRBJ2-3 TRBV15 CATSRPGTPEDTQYF
TRBJ2-5 TRBV27 CASKQGGQETQYF
TRBJ2-7 TRBV7-8 CASSLGGGLRYEQYF
TRBJ1-5 TRBV28 CASSLVAGAYRNQPQHF
TRBJ2-1 TRBV7-6 CASSLVSGVSYNEQFF